These T cell receptor beta chains were read from a single sample in a study of T cell responses to AZD1222 COVID-19 vaccine. The protocol was immunoSEQ multiplex PCR, while the TCRdb copy is restricted to in-frame clones and leaves out a portion. The sample includes 150,000 or so clones, roughly nine tenths of them seen just once. The sequencing used peripheral blood, collected on day 0 of AZD1222 vaccination. These receptors all come from an adult in good health. Each CDR3 is given with its conserved first and last residue. D genes are given only for firm matches. Part of the rows lack a size; the others show once, few, many or a class for expanded clones.

D	J	V	size	CDR3	DNA
-	TRBJ2-1	TRBV9	once	CASSVGPGNNEQFF	TGTGCCAGCAGCGTAGGCCCAGGAAACAATGAGCAGTTCTTC
-	TRBJ2-7	TRBV7-8	once	CASSVTFSVNEQYF	TGTGCCAGCAGCGTTACTTTTTCCGTTAACGAGCAGTACTTC
TRBD1	TRBJ2-1	TRBV19	-	CASSIAGTGKDGEQFF	TGTGCCAGTAGTATAGCTGGGACAGGGAAGGATGGTGAGCAGTTCTTC
TRBD1	TRBJ1-2	TRBV28	-	CASRTSGRQGLSGYTF	TGTGCCAGCAGAACTTCGGGACGACAGGGTTTAAGTGGCTACACCTTC
-	TRBJ1-1	TRBV4-3	once	CASSQEGSGTEAFF	TGCGCCAGCAGCCAAGAGGGATCCGGAACTGAAGCTTTCTTT
-	TRBJ1-3	TRBV29-1	once	CSATVSSGNTIYF	TGCAGCGCGACAGTATCCTCTGGAAACACCATATATTTT
TRBD1	TRBJ1-1	TRBV19	-	CASRDRGNTEAFF	TGTGCCAGTAGGGACAGGGGGAACACTGAAGCTTTCTTT
-	TRBJ1-3	TRBV7-2	-	CASSLEPRGVDTIYF	TGTGCCAGCAGCTTGGAACCCCGAGGGGTTGACACCATATATTTT
-	TRBJ2-1	TRBV18	-	CASSPRQTNEQFF	TGTGCCAGCTCACCAAGGCAAACCAATGAGCAGTTCTTC
TRBD1	TRBJ1-6	TRBV13	few	CASRARGPQGGNSPLHF	TGTGCCAGCAGGGCCCGGGGACCTCAGGGGGGTAATTCACCCCTCCACTTT
TRBD1	TRBJ1-1	TRBV5-5	-	CASSEEDRGPWNTEAFF	TGTGCCAGCAGCGAAGAGGACAGGGGTCCGTGGAACACTGAAGCTTTCTTT
-	TRBJ2-7	TRBV19	once	CASSIPGGTYEQYF	TGTGCCAGTAGTATCCCAGGGGGGACCTACGAGCAGTACTTC
TRBD1	TRBJ1-5	TRBV10-3	-	CAITQGADQPQHF	TGTGCCATCACCCAGGGGGCGGATCAGCCCCAGCATTTT
-	TRBJ2-7	TRBV6-5	-	CASRGRGPYEQYF	TGTGCCAGCAGAGGCAGGGGCCCCTACGAGCAGTACTTC
-	TRBJ1-1	TRBV11-3	-	CASSLVTRGTEAFF	TGTGCCAGCAGCTTAGTCACCAGGGGAACTGAAGCTTTCTTT
-	TRBJ2-7	TRBV7-9	few	CASSHPWKEGDVEQYF	TGTGCCAGCAGCCACCCTTGGAAAGAGGGAGATGTCGAGCAGTACTTC
-	TRBJ2-7	TRBV30	-	CAWSVGGTYEQYF	TGTGCCTGGAGTGTCGGCGGGACCTACGAGCAGTACTTC
-	TRBJ2-5	TRBV10-3	-	CAVRSEETQYF	TGTGCCGTTCGGTCGGAAGAGACCCAGTACTTC
-	TRBJ2-7	TRBV7-2	-	CASSSPLTGIHEQYF	TGTGCCAGCAGCTCTCCACTAACAGGGATCCACGAGCAGTACTTC
-	TRBJ2-5	TRBV9	-	CASSRSLSGTTRETQYF	TGTGCCAGCAGCCGGTCCCTCTCCGGGACGACCAGGGAGACCCAGTACTTC
-	TRBJ1-6	TRBV2	-	CASSGGRGENSPLHF	TGTGCCAGCAGCGGGGGACGGGGCGAGAATTCACCCCTCCACTTT
TRBD2	TRBJ2-7	TRBV3-1/TRBV3-2	-	CASRLAGEDEQYF	TGTGCCAGCAGACTAGCGGGAGAAGACGAGCAGTACTTC
TRBD2	TRBJ2-7	TRBV19	-	CASSIVGGLAHEQYF	TGTGCCAGTAGTATAGTCGGGGGACTAGCGCACGAGCAGTACTTC
-	TRBJ2-2	TRBV11-2	-	CASSSSRAGGELFF	TGTGCCAGCAGCTCCTCGAGGGCCGGCGGGGAGCTGTTTTTT
-	TRBJ2-7	TRBV28	-	CASGGGAYEQYF	TGTGCCAGTGGCGGAGGCGCCTACGAGCAGTACTTC
-	TRBJ1-1	TRBV5-1	once	CASSSPGNTEAFF	TGCGCCAGCAGCAGCCCGGGGAACACTGAAGCTTTCTTT
-	TRBJ1-1	TRBV7-2	-	CASSLAPLGTEAFF	TGTGCCAGCAGCTTAGCGCCCTTGGGCACTGAAGCTTTCTTT
TRBD1	TRBJ1-1	TRBV27	-	CASSRRTGTGVVTEAFF	TGTGCCAGCAGTCGACGGACAGGCACCGGGGTTGTCACTGAAGCTTTCTTT
-	TRBJ2-5	TRBV9	-	CASSVDAQAETQYF	TGTGCCAGCAGCGTAGACGCCCAGGCGGAGACCCAGTACTTC
TRBD2	TRBJ2-3	TRBV30	-	CAWSVSRTSPGTDTQYF	TGTGCCTGGAGTGTATCCCGGACTAGCCCTGGCACAGATACGCAGTATTTT
-	TRBJ2-1	TRBV6-4	-	CASSEGGRGGDEQFF	TGTGCCAGCAGTGAAGGGGGCAGGGGCGGGGATGAGCAGTTCTTC
-	TRBJ1-4	TRBV4-3	-	CASSQDGEGVPEKLFF	TGCGCCAGCAGCCAAGATGGGGAGGGAGTGCCTGAAAAACTGTTTTTT
-	TRBJ2-7	TRBV19	-	CAGPAQTTPGMTDEQYF	TGTGCCGGCCCAGCACAGACGACACCAGGAATGACGGACGAGCAGTACTTC
-	TRBJ1-5	TRBV5-7	-	CASSFFGGHSNQPQHF	TGTGCCAGCAGCTTTTTTGGGGGACATAGCAATCAGCCCCAGCATTTT
TRBD1	TRBJ1-2	TRBV12-3/TRBV12-4	-	CASRGTGNYGYTF	TGTGCCAGCAGGGGGACAGGGAACTATGGCTACACCTTC
-	TRBJ2-7	TRBV20-1	few	CSASSPSSAAYEQYF	TGCAGTGCTAGTAGCCCTAGCTCGGCTGCCTACGAGCAGTACTTC
TRBD2	TRBJ2-3	TRBV27	-	CASGRRDYTDTQYF	TGTGCCAGCGGCCGCCGGGACTACACAGATACGCAGTATTTT
-	TRBJ1-5	TRBV7-2	-	CASSLGPGNQPQHF	TGTGCCAGCAGCTTAGGCCCAGGGAATCAGCCCCAGCATTTT
TRBD1	TRBJ1-4	TRBV30	-	CAWSAHPGQNEKLFF	TGTGCCTGGAGTGCCCATCCGGGACAGAATGAAAAACTGTTTTTT
-	TRBJ1-1	TRBV3-1/TRBV3-2	-	CASSRETEAFF	TGTGCCAGCAGCCGCGAGACTGAAGCTTTCTTT
-	TRBJ2-2	TRBV10-3	-	CAISEFPRTGELFF	TGTGCCATCAGTGAGTTTCCCAGAACCGGGGAGCTGTTTTTT
-	TRBJ2-2	TRBV14	-	CASSPLGYVGELFF	TGTGCCAGCAGCCCGCTGGGGTACGTCGGGGAGCTGTTTTTT